This T cell receptor (beta chain) emerged from a study of cytomegalovirus exposure and HLA in healthy donors. Concerning this clone itself: No antigen is known for it.

Per the germline V gene, CDR1 is SGHTA and CDR2 is FQGNSA. The CDR3 spans 14 residues. Trimming left V 3 bases short and J 3 bases short, with 10 bases between. Study-level points and caveats: It was likely that a cluster of highly shared sequence variants was a sequencing artifact. The listing of 150 or so TCR beta chains classed them as cytomegalovirus-associated.

This PCR relied on a set of 60 Vbeta primers and 13 Jbeta primers. Repertoires were generated with immunoSEQ multiplex PCR, while TCRdb's copy carries only in-frame clones and drops some. The sample table includes around 76,000 clones. The chain combines TRBV7-2 with TRBJ2-3; TRBD2 is a possible D gene (6 bases). The sequenced sample consisted of PBMCs. This clonotype was sampled from a woman in her sixties in good health and CMV-seronegative. The CDR3 bases are TGTGCCAGCAGCTTTGGTGGAGGGACAGATACGCAGTATTTT. Translation gives CASSFGGGTDTQYF.